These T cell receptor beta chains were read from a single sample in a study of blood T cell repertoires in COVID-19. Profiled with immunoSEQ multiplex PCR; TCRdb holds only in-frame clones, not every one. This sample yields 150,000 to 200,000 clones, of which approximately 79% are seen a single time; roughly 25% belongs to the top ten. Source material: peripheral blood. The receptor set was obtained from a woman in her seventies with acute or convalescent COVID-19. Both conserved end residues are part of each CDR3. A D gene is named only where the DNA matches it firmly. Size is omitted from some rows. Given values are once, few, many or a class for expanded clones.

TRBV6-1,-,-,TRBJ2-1,TGTGCCAGCAGTGAAGCTTTCTCCAGGGCGGGAAAGCAGTTCTTC,CASSEAFSRAGKQFF
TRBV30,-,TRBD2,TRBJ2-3,TGTGCCTGGAAGGCGGGACTATCTCCAGATACGCAGTATTTT,CAWKAGLSPDTQYF
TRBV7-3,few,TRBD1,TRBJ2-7,TGTGCCAGCAGCCCGGGACAGAGAGTCGGCGAGCAGTACTTC,CASSPGQRVGEQYF
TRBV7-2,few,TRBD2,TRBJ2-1,TGTGCCAGCAGCTTAAGCGGGAGTGTATACAATGAGCAGTTCTTC,CASSLSGSVYNEQFF
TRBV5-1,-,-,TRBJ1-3,TGCGCCAGCAGCCCCGGGGGGCGCGAAAACACCATATATTTT,CASSPGGRENTIYF
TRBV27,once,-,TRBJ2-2,TGTGCCAGCAGTTTCCAGGGTCACACCGGGGAGCTGTTTTTT,CASSFQGHTGELFF
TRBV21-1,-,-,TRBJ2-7,TGTGCCAGCAGCAAAGGATTCCGGGATAGGTACGAGCAGTACTTC,CASSKGFRDRYEQYF
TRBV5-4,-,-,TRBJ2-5,TGTGCCAGCGGACCAATACACGCGACAGAACTACAAGAGACCCAGTACTTC,CASGPIHATELQETQYF
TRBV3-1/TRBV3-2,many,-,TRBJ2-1,TGTGCCAGCAGCCAAGAGTTCGGGTGGCTTAATGAGCAGTTCTTC,CASSQEFGWLNEQFF
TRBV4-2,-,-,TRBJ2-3,TGTGCCAGCAGCCCGAACTACGACCTGCTGGATACGCAGTATTTT,CASSPNYDLLDTQYF
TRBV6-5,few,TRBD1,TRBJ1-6,TGTGCCAGCTATATGGGACAGAAAAATTCACCCCTCCACTTT,CASYMGQKNSPLHF
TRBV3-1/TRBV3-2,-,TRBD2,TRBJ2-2,TGTGCCAGCAGCCTCTTATATCCCGACGGGGGGGAAACCGGGGAGCTGTTTTTT,CASSLLYPDGGETGELFF
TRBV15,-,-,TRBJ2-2,TGTGCCACCAGCAGAGACGGGGGGAACACCGGGGAGCTGTTTTTT,CATSRDGGNTGELFF
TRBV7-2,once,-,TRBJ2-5,TGTGCCAGCAGCTTAATGGTCGGACCGGAGGCCCAGTACTTC,CASSLMVGPEAQYF
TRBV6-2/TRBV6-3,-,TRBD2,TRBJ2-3,TGTGCCAGCGGCCGGGGAGGGCCAGATACGCAGTATTTT,CASGRGGPDTQYF
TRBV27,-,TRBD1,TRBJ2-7,TGTGCCAGCAGTTTAGGACAGGGGGCTTCCTACGAGCAGTACTTC,CASSLGQGASYEQYF
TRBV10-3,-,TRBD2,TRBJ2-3,TGTGCCATCAGTAGGACTAGCGGCACAGATACGCAGTATTTT,CAISRTSGTDTQYF
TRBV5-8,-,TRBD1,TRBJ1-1,TGTGCCAGCAGACCAGACAGGGACCTGCCTTCGAACACTGAAGCTTTCTTT,CASRPDRDLPSNTEAFF
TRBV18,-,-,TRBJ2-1,TGTGCCAGCTCACCACAGCATGAGCAGTTCTTC,CASSPQHEQFF
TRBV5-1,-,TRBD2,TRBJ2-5,TGCGCCAGCAGCTTGGAATTGTCTAGCGGGAGTTTAATTGGGGAGACCCAGTACTTC,CASSLELSSGSLIGETQYF
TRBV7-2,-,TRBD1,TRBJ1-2,TGTGCCAGCAGCCCGGGACAGCAAAACTATGGCTACACCTTC,CASSPGQQNYGYTF
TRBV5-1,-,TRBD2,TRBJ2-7,TGCGCCAGCAGCCCCGGAGGGACTAGCGGGAGATACGAGCAGTACTTC,CASSPGGTSGRYEQYF
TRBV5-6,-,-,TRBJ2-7,TGTGCCAGCAGCTTCGGGACTCTATACTACGAGCAGTACTTC,CASSFGTLYYEQYF
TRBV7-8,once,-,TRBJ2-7,TGTGCCAGCAGCTTACCAGGGTCCTACGAGCAGTACTTC,CASSLPGSYEQYF
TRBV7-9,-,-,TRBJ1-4,TGTGCCAGCAGCTTAACGGGAAGAGATGAAAAACTGTTTTTT,CASSLTGRDEKLFF
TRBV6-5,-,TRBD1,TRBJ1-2,TGTGCCACCTTAATGGACAGGGCGCGTGGCTACACCTTC,CATLMDRARGYTF